This paragraph reports one T cell receptor (beta chain). Its antigen has not been determined. The limits of the CDR3 on the DNA are not certain, so only TCRdb's listed CDR3 is given. Per the publication, the time point label means: progressive disease on ibrutinib. For TCR beta library preparation, approximately 2 micrograms of genomic DNA was extracted from cryopreserved PBMCs. High-throughput TCR beta sequencing was performed on longitudinal blood samples from CLL patients receiving ibrutinib monotherapy. The patients were enrolled in a single-center, open-label phase 2 trial of ibrutinib monotherapy. The source of the sample is a study of cytotoxic CD8 clonotypes in ibrutinib-treated CLL (dated by TCRdb to the early 2020s). For the wider study: In this cohort, over 14 patients were treatment-naive and about ten were relapsed/refractory, while under 18 had unmutated IGHV. Samples averaged around 280,000 productive templates and approximately 100,000 productive rearrangements. Every sample from remission and from progressive disease was obtained while the patients were still on ibrutinib. Responses were partial in some 24 patients and complete in 2; after median approximately 66 months follow-up, roughly 14 stayed in remission and roughly twelve progressed. Longitudinal samples were obtainable from about 30% of the roughly 86 participants in the trial. Cryopreserved peripheral blood mononuclear cells were obtained prior to treatment, at the time of response, and at either disease progression or sustained remission. The response samples were drawn at a median of 12 months into treatment, with a range of roughly 6 to 36 months.

The paper as a whole reports these results and caveats: Public clonotypes were rare and either shrank or stayed stable during treatment, and the rise in clonality at ibrutinib response reflected expansion of private clonotypes. Clonality increased at ibrutinib response, stayed stable in sustained remission, and fell back toward baseline at progression. Baseline clonality exceeded that of age-matched healthy donors and correlated strongly with circulating CD8+ T-cell counts. Sustained-remission and progressing patients did not have matched sampling times, and lymph node repertoires were not examined.

From its cysteine to its phenylalanine, the CDR3 spans 15 amino acids. The goal of deep resolution MiSeq sequencing was a depth between 1 in 1 million and 1 in 200,000 T cells, and coverage averaged 10x per clonotype. The immunoSEQ hsTCRB Kit was used to generate the TCR beta libraries. As for the authors' bioinformatics: Data were analyzed with ImmunoSEQ Data Assistant and ImmunoSEQ Analyzer, with V, D and J genes assigned per IMGT definitions. Clonality was computed as one minus normalized Shannon entropy of productive rearrangement frequencies, ranging from 0 to 1. Public clonotype analysis was restricted to overrepresented clonotypes comprising at least 0.05% of each patient's repertoire. Fewer than 15 repertoires from age-matched healthy donors, obtained from immuneACCESS, served as clonality controls. Sourced from immuneACCESS, this table was stored by TCRdb with only in-frame sequences that have V and J called. A share of the clones is absent; for the studies checked, an unresolved V gene accounts for under half, and the remainder has no known explanation. V and J calls and clone size come straight from that table; D and trimming were deduced from the DNA. Recorded for this sample are 35,000 to 50,000 clones; about 70% of them occurred a single time. The ten largest clonotypes hold about 9.4% of the sample.

Sequenced material: PBMCs, taken at disease progression, from a patient treated with ibrutinib. This clonotype was obtained from a human donor with chronic lymphocytic leukemia. The rearranged chain carries TRBV12-2 and TRBJ2-7; the table's D call TRBD1 went unverified against the DNA. TRBV12-2 is given as a pseudogene. This receptor carries the CDR3 CASRFAPGTGHEQYF.